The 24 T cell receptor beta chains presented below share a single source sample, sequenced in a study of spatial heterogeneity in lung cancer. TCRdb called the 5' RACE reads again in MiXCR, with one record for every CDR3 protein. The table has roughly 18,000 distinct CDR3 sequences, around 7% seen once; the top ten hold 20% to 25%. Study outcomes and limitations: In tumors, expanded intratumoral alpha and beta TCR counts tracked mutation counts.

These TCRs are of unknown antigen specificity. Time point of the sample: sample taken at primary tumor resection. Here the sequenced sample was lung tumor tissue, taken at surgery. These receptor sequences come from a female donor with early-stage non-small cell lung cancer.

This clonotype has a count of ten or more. For the CDR3, the DNA is TGCGCCAGCAGCTGGGGACAGGGAGTTTCCTACGAGCAGTACTTC. Translated, it gives CASSWGQGVSYEQYF. J is TRBJ2-7 and V is TRBV5-1; 9 nucleotides align to TRBD1. The CDR3 loop spans 15 amino acids. CDR1 SGHRS and CDR2 YFSETQ come from the germline V gene. V trimming: 3 bases; J trimming: 1 base; junction bases outside the gene matches: 5.

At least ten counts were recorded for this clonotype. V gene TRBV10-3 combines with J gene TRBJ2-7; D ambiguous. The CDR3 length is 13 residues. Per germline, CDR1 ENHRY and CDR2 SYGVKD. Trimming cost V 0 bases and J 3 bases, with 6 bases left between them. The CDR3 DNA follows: TGTGCCATCAGTGAGTCTCTAATCTACGAGCAGTACTTC. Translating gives CAISESLIYEQYF.

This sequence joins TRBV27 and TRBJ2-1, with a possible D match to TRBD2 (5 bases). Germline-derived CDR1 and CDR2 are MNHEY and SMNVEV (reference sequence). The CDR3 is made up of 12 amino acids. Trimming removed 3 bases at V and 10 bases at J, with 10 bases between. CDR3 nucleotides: TGTGCCAGCAGTTTCCTTCAGCGGGAGCAGTTCTTC. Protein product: CASSFLQREQFF.

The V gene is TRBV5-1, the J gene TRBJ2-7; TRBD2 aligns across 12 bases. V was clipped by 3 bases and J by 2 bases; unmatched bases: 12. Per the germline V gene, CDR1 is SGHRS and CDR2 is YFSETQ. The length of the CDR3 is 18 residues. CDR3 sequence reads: CASSSQASSGGAPYEQYF. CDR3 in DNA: TGCGCCAGCAGCTCACAGGCGTCTAGCGGGGGGGCCCCCTACGAGCAGTACTTC. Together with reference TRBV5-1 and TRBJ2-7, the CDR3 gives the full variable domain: KAGVTQTPRYLIKTRGQQVTLSCSPISGHRSVSWYQQTPGQGLQFLFEYFSETQRNKGNFPGRFSGRQFSNSRSEMNVSTLELGDSALYLCASSSQASSGGAPYEQYFGPGTRLTVT.

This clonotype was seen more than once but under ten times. CDR3 residues: CASSLRDRAKNIQYF. The CDR3 DNA follows: TGTGCCAGCAGCTTAAGGGACAGAGCCAAAAACATTCAGTACTTC. The chain links TRBV14 to TRBJ2-4; 7 bases are shared with TRBD1. This CDR3 is 15 amino acids long. Germline V gene data show CDR1 as SGHDN and CDR2 as FVKESK. V was clipped by 5 bases and J by 0 bases; unmatched bases: 4.

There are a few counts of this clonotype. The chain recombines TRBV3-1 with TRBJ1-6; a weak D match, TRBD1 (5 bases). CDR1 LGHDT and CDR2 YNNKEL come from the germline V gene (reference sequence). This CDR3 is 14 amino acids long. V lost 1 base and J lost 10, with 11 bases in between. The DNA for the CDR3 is TGTGCCAGCAGCCAAGGATCAGGGAGGTCACCCCTCCACTTT. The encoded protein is CASSQGSGRSPLHF.

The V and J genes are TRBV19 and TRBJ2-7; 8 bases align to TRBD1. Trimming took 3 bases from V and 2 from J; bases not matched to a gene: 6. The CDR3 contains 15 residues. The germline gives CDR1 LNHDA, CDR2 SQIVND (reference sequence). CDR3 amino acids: CASSIIAGQAYEQYF. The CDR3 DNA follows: TGTGCCAGTAGTATTATCGCGGGACAGGCCTACGAGCAGTACTTC.

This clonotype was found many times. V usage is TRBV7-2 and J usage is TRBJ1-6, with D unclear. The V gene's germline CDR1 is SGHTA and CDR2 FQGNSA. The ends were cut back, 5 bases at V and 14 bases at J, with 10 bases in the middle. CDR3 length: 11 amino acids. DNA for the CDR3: TGTGCCAGCAGCGCTGTGCGGGCCCTCCACTTT. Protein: CASSAVRALHF.

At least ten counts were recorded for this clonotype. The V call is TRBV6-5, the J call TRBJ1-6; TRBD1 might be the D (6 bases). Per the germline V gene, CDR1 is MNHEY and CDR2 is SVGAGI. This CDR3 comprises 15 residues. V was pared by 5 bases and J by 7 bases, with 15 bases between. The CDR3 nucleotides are TGTGCCAGCAGTCGCACAGGGTCTCGGAATTCACCCCTCCACTTT. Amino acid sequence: CASSRTGSRNSPLHF.

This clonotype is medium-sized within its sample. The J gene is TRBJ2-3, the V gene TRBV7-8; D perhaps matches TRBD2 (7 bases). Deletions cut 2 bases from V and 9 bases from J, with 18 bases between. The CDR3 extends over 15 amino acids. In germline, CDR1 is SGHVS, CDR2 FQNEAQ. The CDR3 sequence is CASSLSSAGGQTQYF. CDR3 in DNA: TGTGCCAGCAGCTTAAGTTCGGCCGGGGGGCAGACGCAGTATTTT.

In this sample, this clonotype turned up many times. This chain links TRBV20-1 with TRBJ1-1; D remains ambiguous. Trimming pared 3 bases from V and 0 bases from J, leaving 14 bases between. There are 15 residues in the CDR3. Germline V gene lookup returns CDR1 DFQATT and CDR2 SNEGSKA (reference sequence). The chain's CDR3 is CSARGLRPMNTEAFF. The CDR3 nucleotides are TGCAGTGCTAGGGGATTGCGACCGATGAACACTGAAGCTTTCTTT.

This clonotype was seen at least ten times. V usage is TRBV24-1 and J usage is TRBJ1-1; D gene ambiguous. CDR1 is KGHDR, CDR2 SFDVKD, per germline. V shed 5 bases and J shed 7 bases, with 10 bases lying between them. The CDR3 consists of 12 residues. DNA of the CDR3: TGTGCCACCAGTGGTGACGGGCTTGAAGCTTTCTTT. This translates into CATSGDGLEAFF.

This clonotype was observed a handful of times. This CDR3 reads CASSGGAWGNEQYF. The CDR3 nucleotides are TGTGCCAGCAGTGGGGGTGCCTGGGGGAACGAGCAGTACTTC. The J gene is TRBJ2-7, the V gene TRBV6-5; D is possibly TRBD1 or TRBD2 (5 bases each). There are 14 residues in the CDR3. V was shortened by 5 bases and J by 5 bases, with 16 bases between the two germline ends. The germline V gene encodes CDR1 MNHEY and CDR2 SVGAGI.

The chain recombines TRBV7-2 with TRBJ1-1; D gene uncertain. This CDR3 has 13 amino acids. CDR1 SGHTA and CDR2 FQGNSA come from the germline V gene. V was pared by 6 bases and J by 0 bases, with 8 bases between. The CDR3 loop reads CASRREMNTEAFF. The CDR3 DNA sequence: TGTGCCAGCAGACGGGAGATGAACACTGAAGCTTTCTTT.

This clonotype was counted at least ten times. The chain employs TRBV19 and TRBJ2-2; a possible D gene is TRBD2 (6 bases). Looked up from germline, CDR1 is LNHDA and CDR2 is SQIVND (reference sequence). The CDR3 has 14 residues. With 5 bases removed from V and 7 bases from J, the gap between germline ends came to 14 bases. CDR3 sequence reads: CASSSTSHSGELFF. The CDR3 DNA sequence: TGTGCCAGTAGTTCGACTAGTCACAGCGGGGAGCTGTTTTTT.

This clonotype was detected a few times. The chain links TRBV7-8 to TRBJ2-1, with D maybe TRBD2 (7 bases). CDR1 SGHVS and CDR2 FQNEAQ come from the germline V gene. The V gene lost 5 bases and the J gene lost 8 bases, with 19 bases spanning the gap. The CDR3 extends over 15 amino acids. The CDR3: CASSPRGGTSDEQFF. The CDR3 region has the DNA TGTGCCAGCAGCCCCAGGGGAGGGACCAGCGATGAGCAGTTCTTC.

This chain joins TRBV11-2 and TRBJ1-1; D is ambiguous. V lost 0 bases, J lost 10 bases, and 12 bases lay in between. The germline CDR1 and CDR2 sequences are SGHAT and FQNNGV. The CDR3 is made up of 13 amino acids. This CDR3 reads CASSLERTMGAFF. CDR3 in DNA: TGTGCCAGCAGCTTAGAACGTACGATGGGAGCTTTCTTT.

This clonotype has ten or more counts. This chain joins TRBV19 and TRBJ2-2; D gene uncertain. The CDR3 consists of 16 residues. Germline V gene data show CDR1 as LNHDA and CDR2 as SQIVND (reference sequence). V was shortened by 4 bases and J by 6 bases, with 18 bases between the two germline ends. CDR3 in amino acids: CASSRLREIVAGELFF. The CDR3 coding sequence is TGTGCCAGTAGTAGATTAAGAGAAATAGTCGCCGGGGAGCTGTTTTTT.

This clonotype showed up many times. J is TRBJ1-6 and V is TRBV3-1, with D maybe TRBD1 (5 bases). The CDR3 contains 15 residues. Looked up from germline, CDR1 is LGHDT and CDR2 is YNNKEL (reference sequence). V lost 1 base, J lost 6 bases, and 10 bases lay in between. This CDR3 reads CASSQGDLPNSPLHF. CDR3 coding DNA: TGTGCCAGCAGCCAAGGGGACCTTCCTAATTCACCCCTCCACTTT.

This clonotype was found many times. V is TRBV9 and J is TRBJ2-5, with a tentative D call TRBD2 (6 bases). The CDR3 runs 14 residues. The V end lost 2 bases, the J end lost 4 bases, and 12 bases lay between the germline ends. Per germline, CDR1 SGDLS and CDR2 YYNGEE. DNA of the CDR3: TGTGCCAGCAGCGTGGGCGGGATGGGAGAGACCCAGTACTTC. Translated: CASSVGGMGETQYF.

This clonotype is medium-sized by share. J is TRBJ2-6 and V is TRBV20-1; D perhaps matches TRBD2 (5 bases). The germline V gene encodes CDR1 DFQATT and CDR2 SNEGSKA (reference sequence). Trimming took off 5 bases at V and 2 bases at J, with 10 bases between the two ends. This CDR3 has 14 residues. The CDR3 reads CSAERAAGANVLTF. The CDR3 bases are TGCAGTGCTGAGAGGGCGGCTGGGGCCAACGTCCTGACTTTC.

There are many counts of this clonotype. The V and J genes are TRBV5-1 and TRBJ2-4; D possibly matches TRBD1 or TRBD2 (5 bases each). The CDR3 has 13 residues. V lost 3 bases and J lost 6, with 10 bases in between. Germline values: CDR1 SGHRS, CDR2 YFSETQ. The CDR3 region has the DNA TGCGCCAGCAGCTCCCGGGACGTAAACATTCAGTACTTC. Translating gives CASSSRDVNIQYF.

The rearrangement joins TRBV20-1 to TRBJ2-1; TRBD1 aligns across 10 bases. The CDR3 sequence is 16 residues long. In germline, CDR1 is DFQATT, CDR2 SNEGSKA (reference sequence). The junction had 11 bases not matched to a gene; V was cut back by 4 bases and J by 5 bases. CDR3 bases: TGCAGTGCTACACAAAGGACAGGGGGGCAGGACAATGAGCAGTTCTTC. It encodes CSATQRTGGQDNEQFF.

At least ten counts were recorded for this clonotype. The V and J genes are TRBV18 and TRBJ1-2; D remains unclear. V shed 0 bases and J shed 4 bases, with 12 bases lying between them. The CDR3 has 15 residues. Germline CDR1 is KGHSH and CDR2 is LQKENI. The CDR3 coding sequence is TGTGCCAGCTCACCACCGGTGGTCGGAATCTATGGCTACACCTTC. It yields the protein CASSPPVVGIYGYTF.